This T cell receptor (beta chain) was found in a study of T cells in Graves' hyperthyroidism and ophthalmopathy. Study-level findings and limits: The model's output predicted ophthalmopathy at a median of roughly 6.9 months prior to onset. Separating ophthalmopathy from stable hyperthyroidism was achieved by a 13 V-J model.

There were TCR beta CDR3 regions amplified from RNA transcripts. A set of HTBI primers served as the primers for a first-round RT-PCR of the TCR CDR3. TCRdb analysed the multiplex PCR reads with MiXCR anew, one entry per CDR3 protein. This table has 300,000 to 450,000 distinct CDR3 sequences, just under 25% appearing once. As concerns this clonotype: Antigen: not known. The junction departs from the called germline gene at one end, perhaps through a read error.

The CDR3 is made up of 14 amino acids. Germline loops: CDR1 SGHAT, CDR2 FQNNGV. The chain has TRBV11-2 and TRBJ2-7, with D tentatively TRBD1 (6 bases). Sequencing was done on a sample of blood. This sequence was found in a man aged 45-60 years with Graves' hyperthyroidism. Here the CDR3 reads CASSLNRATYEQHF. CDR3 DNA sequence: TGTGCCAGCAGCTTAAACAGGGCCACCTACGAGCAGCACTTC.